The clone carrying this TCR beta chain was recorded a few times. Its cognate antigen is unknown. The record originates from a study of vaccination and CD4 T cells after COVID-19. Treatment here: 10-day PBMC culture with coronavirus spike peptide pools or control peptides (ViraFEST assay). Cultures used 1.5 million to 2.5 million PBMCs per well, roughly 9.8 IU/ml IL-2 and about 10 ug/ml peptides. From germline, CDR1 is MDHEN and CDR2 SYDVKM. The length of the CDR3 is 15 residues. V was cut by 7 bases and J by 4 bases, with 19 bases left in between. Sequence data for DNA of cultured CD4+ T cells were generated by the Oncomine TCR Beta short-read assay. TCRdb redid the calling of the PCR reads with MiXCR, one entry per CDR3 protein. This repertoire shows more than 20,000 distinct CDR3 sequences, about 31% found once; its top ten account for 12%.

The sample taken for sequencing was cultured CD4+ T cells from blood. This TCR was sampled from a human donor with COVID-19. The chain uses TRBV28 and TRBJ2-5; possible D gene TRBD1, 7 bases. The CDR3 DNA follows: TGTGCCAGCACACCGTCAGGGGGGTATCGAGAGACCCAGTACTTC. Translated: CASTPSGGYRETQYF.